This T cell receptor (beta chain) was sequenced during a study of cytomegalovirus exposure and HLA in healthy donors. Primers included in the PCR were 60 Vbeta and 13 Jbeta primers. Produced via immunoSEQ multiplex PCR; TCRdb's table is partial and in-frame only. The sample lists about 130,000 clones, 70% to 85% occurring once. Whole-study findings and limits: Some V segments, including TRBV6-2 and TRBV6-3, were excluded as indistinguishable. Later analysis associated a missense DCLRE1C variant with TCR beta V- and J-gene trimming. According to a later analysis, donors in an Asian-associated ancestry cluster reportedly had fewer N-insertions than the roughly 720-donor mean. The study flagged around 150 TCR beta chains as cytomegalovirus-associated.

The CDR3 runs 17 residues. Germline V lookup: CDR1 MNHNS, CDR2 SASEGT. The V and J ends lost 3 bases and 3 bases respectively, with 19 bases between them. Notes on this clone: Its antigen is not identified.

Sequencing input: PBMCs. The chain recombines TRBV6-1 with TRBJ2-3, with D tentatively TRBD1 (5 bases). This receptor was obtained from a boy aged 5-17 years in good health and CMV-seronegative. For the CDR3, the DNA is TGTGCCAGCAGTGATAACTTACAGGAAAAAGCAACAGATACGCAGTATTTT. This translates into CASSDNLQEKATDTQYF.